Ten or more counts support the clone carrying this T cell receptor beta chain. No antigen is known for it. Together with a sample-barcoded 5' primer, a J-beta primer mix was included in a second PCR lasting about 6 to 11 cycles. Every single cDNA molecule received a tag from a template-switch adaptor with 12 random nucleotides. Using its own MiXCR run on the 5' RACE reads, TCRdb lists one record per CDR3 protein. This table has 550,000 to 650,000 distinct CDR3 sequences, approximately 30% appearing once. The data derive from a study of blood T cells in healthy people across ages. Study-wide context: Researchers report that template switching captured about one barcoded beta molecule per two T cells.

Notes on the study in general: Donor CMV infection status was unknown, possibly confounding age-related changes in expanded clonotypes.

Trimming stripped 3 bases from V and 2 bases from J, with 10 bases between. CDR1 and CDR2 from the germline V gene are DFQATT and SNEGSKA (reference sequence). The CDR3 is 13 amino acids. The V gene is TRBV20-1, the J gene TRBJ2-5, with unresolved D. The receptor comes from an elderly woman in good health. The specimen sequenced was blood. DNA of the CDR3: TGCAGTGCTAGTTTCGCCGGACAAGAGACCCAGTACTTC. Its translation is CSASFAGQETQYF.